This T cell receptor (beta chain) came from a study of blood T cells in healthy people across ages. Study outcomes and limitations: As age increased, TCR beta diversity per million T cells fell in a roughly linear fashion. Donor CMV status, an unknown factor, possibly confounded changes in expanded clonotypes.

V shed 6 bases and J shed 2 bases, with 17 bases lying between them. This CDR3 contains 14 residues. The germline V gene has CDR1 DFQATT and CDR2 SNEGSKA (reference sequence). A J-beta primer mix and a sample-barcoded 5' primer were used in a second PCR of roughly 6 to 11 cycles. Template switching added a 12-random-nucleotide identifier to every cDNA molecule. Every individual sample yielded 2.5 million or more paired-end reads (each containing CDR3). Using its own MiXCR run on the 5' RACE reads, TCRdb lists one record per CDR3 protein. This table holds 650,000 to 900,000 distinct CDR3 sequences, around two thirds found once. This clonotype was recorded at least ten times. The target antigen is unknown.

This sequence joins TRBV20-1 and TRBJ2-7; possibly TRBD1 for D (5 bases). Sequenced sample: blood. The receptor was isolated from a man younger than 40 in good health. The CDR3: CSAYHTDSPYEQYF. The CDR3 nucleotides read TGCAGTGCCTATCACACCGACAGTCCCTACGAGCAGTACTTC.